This entry lists 27 T cell receptor beta chains sequenced from one sample in a study of blood T cell repertoires in COVID-19. Profiled with immunoSEQ multiplex PCR; TCRdb holds only in-frame clones, not every one. The sample includes some 94,000 clones, 87% of them seen just once. Sequenced sample: peripheral blood. The receptors originated from a human donor in a cohort sampled during active COVID-19.

This clone was detected only once. The genes are TRBV5-1 and TRBJ1-1, with a weak D call TRBD1 (5 bases). This CDR3 region has 13 residues. Trimming left V 4 bases short and J 8 bases short, with 15 bases between. CDR1 and CDR2 (germline): SGHRS, YFSETQ. The CDR3 region is CASSPGTLHEAFF. DNA for the CDR3: TGCGCCAGCAGCCCCGGGACTCTCCACGAAGCTTTCTTT.

The chain combines TRBV7-9 with TRBJ1-2; 7 nucleotides agree with TRBD1. CDR3 length: 13 amino acids. Germline V gene lookup returns CDR1 SEHNR and CDR2 FQNEAQ (reference sequence). V lost 3 bases, J lost 6 bases, and 4 bases stayed unmatched. CDR3 region: CASSLGQFDGYTF. The CDR3, as DNA: TGTGCCAGCAGCTTGGGACAGTTTGATGGCTACACCTTC.

The chain uses TRBV2 and TRBJ2-1, with 7 bases matching TRBD2. This CDR3 has 16 amino acids. V gave up 4 bases and J gave up 4 bases; unmatched junction bases: 10. CDR1 and CDR2 from the germline V gene are SNHLY and FYNNEI. CDR3 region: CASSVGAGTEYNEQFF. The DNA of the CDR3 is TGTGCCAGCAGTGTCGGAGCGGGGACCGAATACAATGAGCAGTTCTTC.

This clone was seen a few times. V is TRBV2 and J is TRBJ1-6, with 9 positions matching TRBD1. This CDR3 is built from 14 residues. In germline, CDR1 is SNHLY, CDR2 FYNNEI. V gave up 8 bases and J gave up 10 bases; unmatched junction bases: 9. The DNA for the CDR3 is TGTGCCAGCTCCCCGGGACAGGGAAAGTCACCCCTCCACTTT. Translating it yields CASSPGQGKSPLHF.

This chain uses TRBV7-2 with TRBJ2-3; TRBD2 agrees at 8 bases. This CDR3 is 15 amino acids long. The V segment lost 5 bases and the J segment 3 bases; nucleotides outside the gene matches: 7. Germline CDR1 and CDR2: SGHTA and FQGNSA. The CDR3 reads CASSRSGSGTDTQYF. CDR3 in DNA: TGTGCCAGCAGCCGGAGCGGGAGTGGGACAGATACGCAGTATTTT.

The chain links TRBV4-1 to TRBJ1-1, with D unclear. The germline gives CDR1 MGHRA, CDR2 YSYEKL. V lost 0 bases and J 0 bases, leaving 14 bases between the germline ends. The CDR3 spans 17 residues. The CDR3 spells CASSQDPLSNVNTEAFF. CDR3 nucleotides: TGCGCCAGCAGCCAAGATCCCCTATCGAACGTGAACACTGAAGCTTTCTTT.

The rearrangement joins TRBV27 to TRBJ2-6; no clear D gene. The V and J ends lost 3 bases and 0 bases respectively, with 15 bases between them. The CDR3 runs 18 residues. The germline V gene encodes CDR1 MNHEY and CDR2 SMNVEV (reference sequence). Here the CDR3 DNA reads TGTGCCAGCAGTTTGAAGACAACCTCCAGCTCTGGGGCCAACGTCCTGACTTTC. Translated: CASSLKTTSSSGANVLTF.

This clone was counted once. CDR3 sequence (DNA): TGTGCCAGCAGCGTAGCCCAAAATACGCAGTATTTT. This translates into CASSVAQNTQYF. The chain combines TRBV9 with TRBJ2-3, with D unresolved. Per germline, CDR1 SGDLS and CDR2 YYNGEE. The CDR3 covers 12 residues. Trimming removed 0 bases at V and 7 bases at J, with 6 bases between.

V gene TRBV11-2 combines with J gene TRBJ2-1, with 13 bases identical to TRBD2. Germline V CDR1 and CDR2: SGHAT, FQNNGV. The V segment lost 2 bases and the J segment 5 bases; nucleotides outside the gene matches: 6. This CDR3 contains 17 residues. This chain's CDR3 is CASSLRLAGGFNNEQFF. CDR3 DNA: TGTGCCAGCAGCTTAAGACTAGCGGGAGGATTCAACAATGAGCAGTTCTTC.

The rearrangement uses TRBV4-1 and TRBJ2-3; 9 bases agree with TRBD2. Germline V gene lookup returns CDR1 MGHRA and CDR2 YSYEKL. V was clipped by 3 bases and J by 5 bases; unmatched bases: 9. The CDR3 extends over 16 amino acids. CDR3 sequence: CASSHQSGRRGDTQYF. The CDR3 nucleotides are TGCGCCAGCAGCCACCAAAGCGGGAGGAGGGGAGATACGCAGTATTTT.

CDR3 DNA sequence: TGTGCCAGCAGCGTAGGGTCAGGGTCAGCGAAGGAGCTGTTTTTT. Encoded protein: CASSVGSGSAKELFF. J is TRBJ2-2 and V is TRBV9, with TRBD1 as a possible D gene (5 bases). The V end lost 0 bases, the J end lost 10 bases, and 16 bases lay between the germline ends. The germline CDR1 and CDR2 sequences are SGDLS and YYNGEE. The CDR3 has 15 amino acids.

The chain recombines TRBV15 with TRBJ2-5, with 9 bases lining up with TRBD2. The CDR3 is made up of 16 amino acids. V lost 5 bases, J lost 4 bases, and 11 bases stayed unmatched. Germline values: CDR1 LNHNV, CDR2 YYDKDF (reference sequence). The CDR3: CATSHFLAGRGETQYF. In DNA, the CDR3 is TGTGCCACCAGCCATTTTCTAGCGGGGCGGGGAGAGACCCAGTACTTC.

J is TRBJ1-1 and V is TRBV18; D is uncertain. Germline V gene data show CDR1 as KGHSH and CDR2 as LQKENI. This CDR3 is built from 15 residues. Trimming removed 0 bases at V and 4 bases at J, with 12 bases between. CDR3 sequence reads: CASSPPAGTSTEAFF. DNA for the CDR3: TGTGCCAGCTCACCACCGGCGGGTACTTCCACTGAAGCTTTCTTT. Variable domain in full (rest from reference TRBV18 and TRBJ1-1): NAGVMQNPRHLVRRRGQEARLRCSPMKGHSHVYWYRQLPEEGLKFMVYLQKENIIDESGMPKERFSAEFPKEGPSILRIQQVVRGDSAAYFCASSPPAGTSTEAFFGQGTRLTVV.

The chain links TRBV13 to TRBJ1-1; tentative D call: TRBD1 (5 bases). Germline V gene sequence: CDR1 PRHDT, CDR2 FYEKMQ (reference sequence). The CDR3 is 12 residues long. V lost 0 bases and J lost 11, with 10 bases in between. The CDR3 bases are TGTGCCAGCAGCTTAGGAGCAGGGAAGGCTTTCTTT. Protein sequence: CASSLGAGKAFF.

The chain has TRBV30 and TRBJ2-2, with TRBD2 as a possible D gene (6 bases). Trimming left V 1 base short and J 2 bases short, with 11 bases between. Germline V gene data show CDR1 as GTSNPN and CDR2 as SVGIG (reference sequence). The CDR3 covers 15 residues. CDR3 sequence (DNA): TGTGCCTGGAGTGCGGGACTGGCAAACACCGGGGAGCTGTTTTTT. It translates to CAWSAGLANTGELFF.

The rearrangement uses TRBV2 and TRBJ1-4; 8 positions agree with TRBD1. The CDR3 totals 13 residues. In germline, CDR1 is SNHLY, CDR2 FYNNEI. The junction had 2 bases not matched to a gene; V was cut back by 3 bases and J by 8 bases. The CDR3 sequence: CASSEGQAEKLFF. CDR3 DNA: TGTGCCAGCAGTGAGGGACAGGCCGAAAAACTGTTTTTT.

In its sample, this clone was seen once. This chain joins TRBV5-4 and TRBJ1-3, with unresolved D. This CDR3 contains 13 residues. Trimming took 4 bases from V and 2 from J, leaving 7 bases between them. Germline values: CDR1 SGHNT, CDR2 YYREEE (reference sequence). CDR3 sequence (DNA): TGTGCCAGCAGCCTCACGGCTGGAAACACCATATATTTT. Translating it yields CASSLTAGNTIYF.

The V call is TRBV13, the J call TRBJ1-5; D is unresolved. V shed 3 bases and J shed 0 bases, with 6 bases lying between them. This CDR3 spans 14 amino acids. CDR1 and CDR2 (germline): PRHDT, FYEKMQ (reference sequence). The CDR3 here is CASSFRGSNQPQHF. CDR3 in DNA: TGTGCCAGCAGCTTCAGAGGTAGCAATCAGCCCCAGCATTTT.

V gene TRBV2 combines with J gene TRBJ2-3; no definite D call. This CDR3 spans 16 amino acids. V was pared by 2 bases and J by 0 bases, with 12 bases between. Germline lookup yields CDR1 SNHLY and CDR2 FYNNEI. CDR3 nucleotides: TGTGCCAGCAGTGAACTAGACTTAACTAGCACAGATACGCAGTATTTT. Its protein product is CASSELDLTSTDTQYF.

The chain is built from TRBV28 and TRBJ1-2; D gene uncertain. CDR1 MDHEN and CDR2 SYDVKM come from the germline V gene. Trimming left V 0 bases short and J 7 bases short, with 6 bases between. This CDR3 region has 12 residues. The CDR3 DNA is TGTGCCAGCAGTTTATGGGCGGGTGGCTACACCTTC. Translation: CASSLWAGGYTF.

V is TRBV6-1 and J is TRBJ2-1; D is perhaps TRBD2 (5 bases). CDR3 size: 14 residues. V was pared by 0 bases and J by 6 bases, with 9 bases between. Germline loops: CDR1 MNHNS, CDR2 SASEGT. The CDR3: CASSEASEGNEQFF. As DNA, the CDR3 is TGTGCCAGCAGTGAAGCTTCCGAGGGCAATGAGCAGTTCTTC.

The J gene is TRBJ2-3, the V gene TRBV5-1; D not resolved. This CDR3 is 13 amino acids long. V dropped 4 bases and J dropped 5 bases, with 11 bases sitting between them. The germline gives CDR1 SGHRS, CDR2 YFSETQ. The CDR3 region has the DNA TGCGCCAGCAGCACCGGAGTGGGAGATACGCAGTATTTT. Encoded protein: CASSTGVGDTQYF.

The chain carries TRBV9 and TRBJ2-7; 10 nucleotides line up with TRBD2. The CDR3 has 15 amino acids. The V gene's germline CDR1 is SGDLS and CDR2 YYNGEE. Germline trimming cut 4 bases from V and 6 bases from J; bases unmatched to any gene: 10. CDR3 amino acids: CASSPQREGYGEQYF. The CDR3 region has the DNA TGTGCCAGCAGCCCTCAGCGGGAGGGATATGGCGAGCAGTACTTC.

The rearrangement joins TRBV29-1 to TRBJ1-5; TRBD1 matches 8 bases. CDR1 and CDR2 from the germline V gene are SQVTM and ANQGSEA. The CDR3 is made up of 13 amino acids. V lost 4 bases to trimming and J lost 3 bases; unmatched junction nucleotides: 2. For the CDR3, the DNA is TGCAGCGTTGTGGACAGGGTCAATCAGCCCCAGCATTTT. Translation: CSVVDRVNQPQHF.

J is TRBJ1-5 and V is TRBV7-9; D gene uncertain. Germline V lookup: CDR1 SEHNR, CDR2 FQNEAQ (reference sequence). CDR3 length: 12 residues. The V and J ends lost 3 bases and 6 bases respectively, with 6 bases between them. The DNA for the CDR3 is TGTGCCAGCAGCTTTGAGCGTCAGCCCCAGCATTTT. Its protein is CASSFERQPQHF.

The chain employs TRBV5-8 and TRBJ1-5; D is perhaps TRBD1 (5 bases). V dropped 0 bases and J dropped 9 bases, with 19 bases sitting between them. The CDR3 is 16 amino acids. Germline CDR1 is SGHTS and CDR2 is YDEGEE. CDR3 bases: TGTGCCAGCAGCTTGGGGTCGGTGGGATCCCAGGGGCCCCAGCATTTT. It specifies CASSLGSVGSQGPQHF.

This clone was seen only once. This rearrangement joins TRBV7-9 to TRBJ2-7; D uncertain. This CDR3 is built from 12 residues. Germline V gene data show CDR1 as SEHNR and CDR2 as FQNEAQ (reference sequence). V was cut by 4 bases and J by 2 bases, with 6 bases left in between. The CDR3 spells CASSSDTYEQYF. Here the CDR3 DNA reads TGTGCCAGCAGCTCAGACACCTACGAGCAGTACTTC.